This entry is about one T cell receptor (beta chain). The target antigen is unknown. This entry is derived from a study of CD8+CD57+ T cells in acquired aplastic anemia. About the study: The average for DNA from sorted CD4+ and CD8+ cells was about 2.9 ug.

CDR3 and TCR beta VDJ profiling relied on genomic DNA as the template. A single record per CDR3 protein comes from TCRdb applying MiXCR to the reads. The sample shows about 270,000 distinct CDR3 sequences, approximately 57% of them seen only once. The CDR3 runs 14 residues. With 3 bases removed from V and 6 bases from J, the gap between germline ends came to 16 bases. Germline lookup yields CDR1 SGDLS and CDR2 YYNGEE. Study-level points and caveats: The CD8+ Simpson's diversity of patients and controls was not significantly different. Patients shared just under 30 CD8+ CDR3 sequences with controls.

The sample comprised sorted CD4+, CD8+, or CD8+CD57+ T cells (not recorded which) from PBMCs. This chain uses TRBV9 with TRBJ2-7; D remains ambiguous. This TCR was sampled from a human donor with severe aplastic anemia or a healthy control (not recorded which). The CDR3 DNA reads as TGTGCCAGCAGCGCATTAGGGAATCGTGGCGAGCAGTACTTC. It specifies CASSALGNRGEQYF. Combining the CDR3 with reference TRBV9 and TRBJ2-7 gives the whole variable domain DSGVTQTPKHLITATGQRVTLRCSPRSGDLSVYWYQQSLDQGLQFLIQYYNGEERAKGNILERFSAQQFPDLHSELNLSSLELGDSALYFCASSALGNRGEQYFGPGTRLTVT.